This entry lists 30 T cell receptor beta chains sequenced from one sample in a study of T cells in Graves' hyperthyroidism and ophthalmopathy. RNA transcripts provided the source from which TCR beta CDR3 regions were amplified. First-round RT-PCR with HTBI primers amplified the TCR CDR3 region. TCRdb re-derived calls from the multiplex PCR reads in MiXCR, one entry per CDR3 protein. The sample lists some 510,000 distinct CDR3 sequences, under 25% occurring once. The sequenced sample consisted of blood. The receptor source for this set is a young man with Graves' hyperthyroidism.

At least ten counts were recorded for this clonotype. This chain uses TRBV7-9 with TRBJ1-3; 9 nucleotides match TRBD1. Germline CDR1 and CDR2: SEHNR and FQNEAQ (reference sequence). V dropped 5 bases and J dropped 2; count of bases not matched to a gene: 4. This CDR3 has 15 residues. The CDR3, as DNA: TGTGCCAGCAGCCCCGGGACAGGGACTGGAAACACCATATATTTT. Its protein product is CASSPGTGTGNTIYF.

In this sample, this clonotype turned up many times. V gene TRBV30 combines with J gene TRBJ1-5, with 9 bases fitting TRBD1. V lost 3 bases to trimming and J lost 5 bases; unmatched junction nucleotides: 8. Germline CDR1 is GTSNPN and CDR2 is SVGIG (reference sequence). This CDR3 has 15 amino acids. In DNA, the CDR3 is TGTGCCTGGAGCGGGGGACAGGGTGGCGATCAGCCCCAGCATTTT. Protein: CAWSGGQGGDQPQHF.

In its sample, this clonotype was seen a few times. The chain employs TRBV20-1 and TRBJ2-7, with D perhaps TRBD1 or TRBD2 (5 bases each). CDR3 length equals 14 residues. V was clipped by 3 bases and J by 1 base, with 13 bases between them. The germline V gene has CDR1 DFQATT and CDR2 SNEGSKA (reference sequence). CDR3 sequence (DNA): TGCAGTGCTAGCTTGTATGGGGGTTCCTACGAGCAGTACTTC. Its protein is CSASLYGGSYEQYF.

The chain is built from TRBV7-9 and TRBJ1-2; D remains unclear. CDR1 and CDR2 (germline): SEHNR, FQNEAQ (reference sequence). V was trimmed by 5 bases and J by 4 bases, leaving 14 bases between them. CDR3 length: 14 amino acids. The CDR3 region has the DNA TGTGCCAGCAGCCTCTTGGCAGGCGCCTATGGCTACACCTTC. Translation: CASSLLAGAYGYTF. Full variable domain (remainder filled in from reference TRBV7-9 and TRBJ1-2): DTGVSQNPRHKITKRGQNVTFRCDPISEHNRLYWYRQTLGQGPEFLTYFQNEAQLEKSRLLSDRFSAERPKGSFSTLEIQRTEQGDSAMYLCASSLLAGAYGYTFGSGTRLTVV.

This clonotype was seen repeatedly, ten times or more. V gene TRBV18 combines with J gene TRBJ1-2, with TRBD1 matching 9 bases. The CDR3 length is 13 residues. From germline, CDR1 is KGHSH and CDR2 LQKENI. The V gene end was trimmed by 4 bases and the J gene end by 7 bases; junction bases not matched to a gene: 4. CDR3 DNA sequence: TGTGCCAGCTCACGACAGGGGGTCCTTGGCTACACCTTC. Translation gives CASSRQGVLGYTF.

In its sample, this clonotype was seen many times. V gene TRBV28 combines with J gene TRBJ2-5; D assignment may be TRBD1 or TRBD2 (6 bases each). V dropped 7 bases and J dropped 5 bases, with 14 bases sitting between them. Looked up from germline, CDR1 is MDHEN and CDR2 is SYDVKM. The CDR3 covers 13 residues. CDR3 bases: TGTGCCAGCACAGTCGGGGGCCATGAGACCCAGTACTTC. Its protein product is CASTVGGHETQYF.

The V gene is TRBV28, the J gene TRBJ2-7, with D tentatively TRBD2 (6 bases). Trimming stripped 3 bases from V and 2 bases from J, with 14 bases between. Germline V lookup: CDR1 MDHEN, CDR2 SYDVKM. The CDR3 spans 15 residues. DNA for the CDR3: TGTGCCAGCAGTTTGTTTCGCGGAGGGCCCTACGAGCAGTACTTC. As protein: CASSLFRGGPYEQYF.

This clonotype came up many times. The rearrangement uses TRBV2 and TRBJ2-2, with 10 bases that match TRBD2. Germline V gives CDR1 SNHLY, CDR2 FYNNEI. CDR3 length: 15 residues. J lost 1 base, V lost 7 bases, and 3 bases had no gene match. The CDR3 coding sequence is TGTGCCAGCATTTCTAGCGGGGGGAACACCGGGGAGCTGTTTTTT. It translates to CASISSGGNTGELFF. Supplemented by reference TRBV2 and TRBJ2-2, the full variable domain reads EPEVTQTPSHQVTQMGQEVILRCVPISNHLYFYWYRQILGQKVEFLVSFYNNEISEKSEIFDDQFSVERPDGSNFTLKIRSTKLEDSAMYFCASISSGGNTGELFFGEGSRLTVL.

This clonotype was found a few times. V usage is TRBV3-1 and J usage is TRBJ1-2, with D unclear. Looked up from germline, CDR1 is LGHDT and CDR2 is YNNKEL (reference sequence). Trimming pared 0 bases from V and 2 bases from J, leaving 10 bases between. The CDR3 is made up of 15 amino acids. The CDR3 sequence: CASSQERQPNYGYTF. The CDR3 DNA is TGTGCCAGCAGCCAAGAGCGGCAGCCCAACTATGGCTACACCTTC.

This clonotype appeared once. The V call is TRBV3-1, the J call TRBJ1-1; the D is unclear. Trimming took off 4 bases at V and 1 base at J, with 13 bases between the two ends. Germline lookup yields CDR1 LGHDT and CDR2 YNNKEL (reference sequence). There are 15 residues in the CDR3. The CDR3 nucleotides are TGTGCCAGCAGCCCCCGGGCGGAACCGAACACTGAAGCTTTCTTT. Its translation: CASSPRAEPNTEAFF.

In this sample, this clonotype turned up many times. The genes are TRBV6-4 and TRBJ1-1, with D possibly matching TRBD1 (6 bases). Looked up from germline, CDR1 is MRHNA and CDR2 is SNTAGT. This CDR3 is built from 13 residues. Trimming removed 4 bases from V and 3 bases from J, with 9 bases in between. The CDR3 DNA sequence: TGTGCCAGCAGTGCCGACAGGCACACTGAAGCTTTCTTT. It yields the protein CASSADRHTEAFF.

This clonotype occurred many times. This sequence joins TRBV7-9 and TRBJ2-5, with D perhaps matching TRBD1 (6 bases). V gave up 5 bases and J gave up 2 bases, with 12 bases separating them. This CDR3 is built from 14 residues. Germline V CDR1 and CDR2: SEHNR, FQNEAQ (reference sequence). This CDR3 is CASSNGQIQETQYF. The CDR3 region has the DNA TGTGCCAGCAGCAACGGACAGATTCAAGAGACCCAGTACTTC. The full variable domain, its missing parts supplied by reference TRBV7-9 and TRBJ2-5, is DTGVSQNPRHKITKRGQNVTFRCDPISEHNRLYWYRQTLGQGPEFLTYFQNEAQLEKSRLLSDRFSAERPKGSFSTLEIQRTEQGDSAMYLCASSNGQIQETQYFGPGTRLLVL.

This clonotype was recorded at least ten times. CDR3 residues: CASSRDRGIHGNTIYF. The CDR3 DNA follows: TGTGCCAGCAGCCGGGACAGGGGGATACATGGAAACACCATATATTTT. The chain couples TRBV12-3 or TRBV12-4 to TRBJ1-3; TRBD1 aligns across 11 bases. V lost 6 bases and J lost 3; bases outside the gene matches: 7. The CDR3 extends over 16 amino acids.

Note on this clonotype: Germline and junction disagree at one end, which may indicate a read error. The CDR3 sequence: CDSSPGGITEAFF. CDR3 sequence (DNA): TGTGACAGCAGCCCTGGGGGGATCACTGAAGCTTTCTTT. V is TRBV6-1 and J is TRBJ1-1; possibly TRBD1 for D (5 bases). This CDR3 region has 13 residues. Germline assignment: CDR1 MNHNS and CDR2 SASEGT.

This clonotype was found many times. The V gene is TRBV14, the J gene TRBJ2-7, with 8 bases identical to TRBD1. The germline V gene has CDR1 SGHDN and CDR2 FVKESK. The ends lost 2 bases at V and 4 bases at J; junction bases unmatched: 1. This CDR3 comprises 13 residues. The CDR3 DNA reads as TGTGCCAGCAGCCAACGGACAGGGTACGAGCAGTACTTC. Amino acid sequence: CASSQRTGYEQYF.

This clonotype was observed many times. The V gene is TRBV6-1, the J gene TRBJ2-7; D possibly corresponds to TRBD1 (5 bases). Trimming left V 7 bases short and J 3 bases short, with 10 bases between. Germline V CDR1 and CDR2: MNHNS, SASEGT. The CDR3 is 12 amino acids. CDR3 residues: CASTSDSYEQYF. CDR3 coding DNA: TGTGCCAGCACGTCAGACAGCTACGAGCAGTACTTC.

This clonotype came up once. The chain recombines TRBV20-1 with TRBJ2-7, with D uncertain. The CDR3 spans 11 residues. CDR1 is DFQATT, CDR2 SNEGSKA, per germline (reference sequence). CDR3 DNA sequence: TGCGGTTACGGGTACCTTAACGAGCAGTACTTC. Protein sequence: CGYGYLNEQYF.

In its sample, this clonotype was seen many times. The chain carries TRBV28 and TRBJ1-5; 8 nucleotides line up with TRBD1. The CDR3 is 18 amino acids. V lost 4 bases and J lost 3; bases outside the gene matches: 14. Per the germline V gene, CDR1 is MDHEN and CDR2 is SYDVKM. CDR3 sequence reads: CASSSPLGRGRFNQPQHF. CDR3 nucleotides: TGTGCCAGCAGTTCCCCCTTAGGCAGGGGGCGATTCAATCAGCCCCAGCATTTT.

The chain links TRBV19 to TRBJ2-2, with 7 nucleotides matching TRBD1. The germline CDR1 and CDR2 sequences are LNHDA and SQIVND (reference sequence). V dropped 6 bases and J dropped 7; count of bases not matched to a gene: 11. The CDR3 is 15 amino acids. The chain's CDR3 is CASRRQGRYGGELFF. In DNA form, the CDR3 reads TGTGCCAGTAGGCGACAGGGAAGATATGGCGGGGAGCTGTTTTTT.

This clonotype showed up many times. The chain is built from TRBV24-1 and TRBJ2-5; D gene uncertain. CDR3 size: 14 residues. CDR1 and CDR2 from the germline V gene are KGHDR and SFDVKD. V shed 4 bases and J shed 4 bases, with 12 bases lying between them. CDR3 sequence: CATSDGPPGETQYF. The CDR3 DNA sequence: TGTGCCACCAGTGACGGGCCTCCGGGAGAGACCCAGTACTTC.

This clonotype was picked up many times. The gene calls are TRBV5-6 and TRBJ2-5, with D uncertain. From germline, CDR1 is SGHDT and CDR2 YYEEEE. CDR3 length: 13 residues. Trimming took off 1 base at V and 3 bases at J, with 7 bases between the two ends. Here the CDR3 reads CASSLIPKETQYF. The CDR3 nucleotides are TGTGCCAGCAGCTTGATCCCGAAAGAGACCCAGTACTTC.

To note about this clonotype: This sequence may be a read error, since a much larger clone differs from it by one base. The V call is TRBV2, the J call TRBJ1-1; no definite D call. CDR3 size: 11 residues. The germline CDR1 and CDR2 sequences are SNHLY and FYNNEI. The ends were cut back, 4 bases at V and 7 bases at J, with 7 bases in the middle. The DNA for the CDR3 is TGTGCCAGCAGTGCCGGCAGTGAAGCTTTCTTT. Amino acid sequence: CASSAGSEAFF.

In its sample, this clonotype was seen many times. The gene calls are TRBV6-1 and TRBJ1-2; a weak D match, TRBD1 (6 bases). This CDR3 contains 13 residues. V lost 3 bases to trimming and J lost 8 bases, with 13 bases between them. Looked up from germline, CDR1 is MNHNS and CDR2 is SASEGT. CDR3 nucleotides: TGTGCCAGCAGTGACCCCGGGACAAGGGGCTACACCTTC. Encoded protein: CASSDPGTRGYTF.

This clonotype appeared a single time. Just one base apart from a much larger clone, this may be a read error. This likely comes from a read error, as the CDR3 has no conserved phenylalanine or tryptophan at its end. It is unclear where the CDR3 begins or ends on the DNA, so no DNA is shown, and the CDR3 is as TCRdb lists it. This chain's CDR3 is CAWGGTVEYY. The chain couples TRBV30 to TRBJ2-7; the table's D call of TRBD1 was not tested on the DNA. Germline lookup yields CDR1 GTSNPN and CDR2 SVGIG (reference sequence). Counting both end residues, the CDR3 totals 10 amino acids.

This clonotype was found many times. This sequence joins TRBV28 and TRBJ1-5; tentatively, D is TRBD1 (6 bases). The V end was cut by 5 bases, the J end by 3 bases, with 14 bases between. The CDR3 is 15 residues long. The germline gives CDR1 MDHEN, CDR2 SYDVKM. The CDR3 reads CASSRREGVNQPQHF. As DNA, the CDR3 is TGTGCCAGCAGTCGCAGGGAGGGGGTCAATCAGCCCCAGCATTTT.

CDR3 DNA sequence: TGCAGTGCTAGAGATCGGAGGCGGGGGGGGACCGGGGAGCTGTTTTTT. Translated, it gives CSARDRRRGGTGELFF. This chain joins TRBV20-1 and TRBJ2-2; 9 nucleotides line up with TRBD2. The V gene end was trimmed by 0 bases and the J gene end by 5 bases; junction bases not matched to a gene: 7. CDR1 DFQATT and CDR2 SNEGSKA come from the germline V gene (reference sequence). CDR3 size: 16 residues.

The rearrangement joins TRBV30 to TRBJ2-5, with 7 bases matching TRBD1. Germline lookup yields CDR1 GTSNPN and CDR2 SVGIG (reference sequence). Losses at the gene ends were 5 bases for V and 4 bases for J; bases not matched to a gene: 4. This CDR3 contains 12 residues. CDR3 amino acids: CAWGDSRETQYF. The CDR3, as DNA: TGTGCCTGGGGGGACAGTCGAGAGACCCAGTACTTC.

This clonotype was detected many times. The chain combines TRBV5-1 with TRBJ1-2; no definite D call. The V end was cut by 0 bases, the J end by 6 bases, with 9 bases between. In germline, CDR1 is SGHRS, CDR2 YFSETQ. The CDR3 length is 13 residues. The CDR3 region is CASSLDVMDGYTF. The CDR3 coding sequence is TGCGCCAGCAGCTTGGACGTTATGGATGGCTACACCTTC.

This clonotype was recorded many times. This chain connects TRBV6-2 or TRBV6-3 to TRBJ2-7; D not certain. Germline CDR1 is MNHEY and CDR2 is SVGEGT. V dropped 6 bases and J dropped 5 bases, with 17 bases sitting between them. CDR3 length: 14 residues. The CDR3 spells CASSPHIGFHEQYF. CDR3 sequence (DNA): TGTGCCAGCAGCCCCCACATTGGGTTCCACGAGCAGTACTTC.

This clonotype came up many times. The genes are TRBV2 and TRBJ2-1; TRBD1 matches at 7 bases. The germline CDR1 and CDR2 sequences are SNHLY and FYNNEI. There are 15 residues in the CDR3. The V and J ends lost 9 bases and 1 base, in that order; junction bases with no gene match: 9. The CDR3 coding sequence is TGTGCCAGTAGAGGAGACAGGGCGTCCTACAATGAGCAGTTCTTC. Its translation is CASRGDRASYNEQFF.